Sequencing of this T cell receptor beta chain was carried out in a study of cytomegalovirus exposure and HLA in healthy donors. Study-wide results and caveats: What a later analysis reportedly showed was that an Asian-associated ancestry cluster had fewer N-insertions than the roughly 720-donor mean. Later analysis demonstrated an association between a missense DCLRE1C variant and TCR beta V- and J-gene trimming. DRB1 had the most TCR associations and HLA-C the fewest, a later analysis found, with rates varying by HLA locus.

Per the germline V gene, CDR1 is MDHEN and CDR2 is SYDVKM. V was trimmed by 7 bases and J by 1 base, leaving 4 bases between them. The CDR3 spans 11 residues. This clone was seen more than once but under ten times. Antigen: not known. The PCR had 60 Vbeta and 13 Jbeta primers. The method was immunoSEQ multiplex PCR; TCRdb's version includes in-frame clones alone and lacks a portion of them. Among 100,000 to 120,000 clones listed, about 69% were seen once. The sequence derives from a man aged 35-49 years in good health and CMV-seronegative. Sequencing was performed on PBMCs. This chain uses TRBV28 with TRBJ1-1; D call uncertain. CDR3 in DNA: TGTGCCAGCATCCGGAACACTGAAGCTTTCTTT. Translation gives CASIRNTEAFF.